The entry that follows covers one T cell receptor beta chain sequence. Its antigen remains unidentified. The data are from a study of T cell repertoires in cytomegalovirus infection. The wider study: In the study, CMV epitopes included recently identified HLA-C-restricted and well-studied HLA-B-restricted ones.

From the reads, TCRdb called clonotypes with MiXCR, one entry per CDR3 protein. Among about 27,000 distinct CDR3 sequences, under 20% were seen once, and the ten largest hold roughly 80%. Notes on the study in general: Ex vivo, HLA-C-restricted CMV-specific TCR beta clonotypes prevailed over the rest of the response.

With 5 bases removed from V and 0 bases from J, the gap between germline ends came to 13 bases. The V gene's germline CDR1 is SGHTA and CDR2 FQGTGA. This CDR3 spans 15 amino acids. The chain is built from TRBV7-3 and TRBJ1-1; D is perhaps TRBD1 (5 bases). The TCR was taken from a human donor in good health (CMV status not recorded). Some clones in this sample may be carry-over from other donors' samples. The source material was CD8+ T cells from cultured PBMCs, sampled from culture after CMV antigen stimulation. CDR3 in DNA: TGTGCCAGCAGCCACGCTGGGGGGATGAACACTGAAGCTTTCTTT. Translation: CASSHAGGMNTEAFF.